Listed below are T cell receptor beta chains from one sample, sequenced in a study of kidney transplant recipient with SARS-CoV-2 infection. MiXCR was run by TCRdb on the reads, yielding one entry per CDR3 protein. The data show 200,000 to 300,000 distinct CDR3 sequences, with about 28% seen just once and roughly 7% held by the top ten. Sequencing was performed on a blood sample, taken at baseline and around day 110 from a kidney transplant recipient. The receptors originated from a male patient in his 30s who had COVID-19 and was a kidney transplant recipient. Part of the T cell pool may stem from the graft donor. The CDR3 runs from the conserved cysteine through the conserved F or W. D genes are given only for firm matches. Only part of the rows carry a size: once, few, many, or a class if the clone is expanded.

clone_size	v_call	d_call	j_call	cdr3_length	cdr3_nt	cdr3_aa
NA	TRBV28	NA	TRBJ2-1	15	TGTGCCAGCAGTCCTGACTCCGGGGCCTACAATGAGCAGTTCTTC	CASSPDSGAYNEQFF
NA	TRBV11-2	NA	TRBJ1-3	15	TGTGCCAGCAGCTTAAGGGCAGGGGCTGGAAACACCATATATTTT	CASSLRAGAGNTIYF
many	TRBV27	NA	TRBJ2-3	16	TGTGCCAGCAGTCCCCGGGTCTCTAGCATCGTGGATACGCAGTATTTT	CASSPRVSSIVDTQYF
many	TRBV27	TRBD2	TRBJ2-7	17	TGTGCCAGCAGTTTATCCATGACTAGCGGGAGCTCCTACGAGCAGTACTTC	CASSLSMTSGSSYEQYF
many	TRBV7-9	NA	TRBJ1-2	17	TGTGCCAGCAGCAAGCTGGGATACCATGGAAAGACCTATGGCTACACCTTC	CASSKLGYHGKTYGYTF
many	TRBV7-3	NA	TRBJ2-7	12	TGTGCCAGCAGCTTAAAAGGGGGCGAGCAGTACTTC	CASSLKGGEQYF
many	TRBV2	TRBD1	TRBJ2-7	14	TGTGCCAGCAGTGTACGACAGGGGGCATCCCGGCAGTACTTC	CASSVRQGASRQYF
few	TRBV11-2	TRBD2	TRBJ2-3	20	TGTGCCAGCAGCGCGGGGGGGGTTTTCCGGACCCGGGCTAGCACAGATACGCAGTATTTT	CASSAGGVFRTRASTDTQYF
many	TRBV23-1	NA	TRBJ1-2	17	TGCGCCAGCAGTTGGCTGAGGCTACGCAGAAAGACCTATGGCTACACCTTC	CASSWLRLRRKTYGYTF
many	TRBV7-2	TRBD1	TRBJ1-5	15	TGTGCCAGCAGGGTGGCAGGGGGCGTTGATCAGCCCCAGCATTTT	CASRVAGGVDQPQHF
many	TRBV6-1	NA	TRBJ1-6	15	TGTGCCAGCAGTGAAGCGGACGGTGCGGGCTCACCCCTCCACTTT	CASSEADGAGSPLHF
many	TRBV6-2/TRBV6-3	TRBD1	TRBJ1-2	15	TGTGCCAGCAGTTACTCAACAGGGGTTGGATATGGCTACACCTTC	CASSYSTGVGYGYTF
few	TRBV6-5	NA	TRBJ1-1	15	TGTGCCAGCAGTGTCAGTGGCTTAGGGAACACTGAAGCTTTCTTT	CASSVSGLGNTEAFF
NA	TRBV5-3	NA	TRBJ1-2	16	TGTGCCAGACATCACTTAGTGGTGAGAAAGACCTATGGCTACACCTTC	CARHHLVVRKTYGYTF
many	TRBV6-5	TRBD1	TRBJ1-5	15	TGTGCCAGCAGGGAGGACAGGGGGGAAAATCAGCCCCAGCATTTT	CASREDRGENQPQHF
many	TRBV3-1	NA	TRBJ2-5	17	TGTGCCAGCAGCATACGTATTCCCATTTCTTTCTCTGAGACCCAGTACTTC	CASSIRIPISFSETQYF
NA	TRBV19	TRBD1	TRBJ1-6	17	TGTGCCAGTAGTCTTCTACAGGGGGACAACTATAATTCACCCCTCCACTTT	CASSLLQGDNYNSPLHF
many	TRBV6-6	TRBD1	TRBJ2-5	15	TGTGCCAGCAGTTACTCGAGGACAGGGTACGAGACCCAGTACTTC	CASSYSRTGYETQYF
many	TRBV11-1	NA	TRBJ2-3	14	TGTGCCAGCAGCCCTTTGGGGACACCAGATACGCAGTATTTT	CASSPLGTPDTQYF
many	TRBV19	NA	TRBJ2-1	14	TGTGCCAGCCGACGAGGAAGCTCCTACAATGAGCAGTTCTTC	CASRRGSSYNEQFF
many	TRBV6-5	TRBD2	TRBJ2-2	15	TGTGCCAGCAAAAGCGGGGGGCCCTTGACCGGGGAGCTGTTTTTT	CASKSGGPLTGELFF
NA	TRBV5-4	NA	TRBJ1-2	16	TGTGCCAGCTATGACATCGTACCAGGAAAGACCTATGGCTACACCTTC	CASYDIVPGKTYGYTF
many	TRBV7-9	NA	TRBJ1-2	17	TGTGCCAGCAGCTCGCTAAAATACCATGGAAAGACCTATGGCTACACCTTC	CASSSLKYHGKTYGYTF
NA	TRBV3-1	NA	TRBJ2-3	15	TGTGCCAGCAGCTCCAGGGTGTTGGGGCCAGATACGCAGTATTTT	CASSSRVLGPDTQYF